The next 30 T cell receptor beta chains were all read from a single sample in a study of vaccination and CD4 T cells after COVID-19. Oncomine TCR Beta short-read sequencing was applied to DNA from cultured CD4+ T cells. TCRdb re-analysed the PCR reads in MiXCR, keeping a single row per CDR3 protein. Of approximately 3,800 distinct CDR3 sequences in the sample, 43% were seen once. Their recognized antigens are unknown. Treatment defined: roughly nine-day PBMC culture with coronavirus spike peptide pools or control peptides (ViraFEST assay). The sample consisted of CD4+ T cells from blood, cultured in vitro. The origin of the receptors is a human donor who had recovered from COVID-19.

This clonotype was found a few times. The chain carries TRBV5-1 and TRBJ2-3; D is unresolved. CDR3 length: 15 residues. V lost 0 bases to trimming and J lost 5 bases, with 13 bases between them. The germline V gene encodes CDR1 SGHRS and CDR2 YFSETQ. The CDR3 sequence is CASSLGRSMVDTQYF. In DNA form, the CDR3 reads TGCGCCAGCAGCTTGGGGCGGTCGATGGTAGATACGCAGTATTTT.

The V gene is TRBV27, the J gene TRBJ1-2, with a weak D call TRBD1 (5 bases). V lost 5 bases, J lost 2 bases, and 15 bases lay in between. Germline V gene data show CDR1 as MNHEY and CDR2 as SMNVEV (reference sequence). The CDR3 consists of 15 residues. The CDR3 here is CASSPWPEGNYGYTF. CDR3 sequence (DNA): TGTGCCAGCAGTCCCTGGCCCGAGGGGAACTATGGCTACACCTTC.

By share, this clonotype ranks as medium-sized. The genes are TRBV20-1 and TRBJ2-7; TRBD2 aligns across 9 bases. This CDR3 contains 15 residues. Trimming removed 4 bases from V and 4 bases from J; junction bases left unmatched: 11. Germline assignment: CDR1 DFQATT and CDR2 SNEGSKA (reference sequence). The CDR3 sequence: CSAISGTSKGYEQYF. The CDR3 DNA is TGCAGTGCTATTTCCGGGACTAGCAAAGGGTACGAGCAGTACTTC.

The CDR3 here is CASSPDRQSNQPQHF. The CDR3, as DNA: TGTGCCAGCTCACCCGACAGGCAAAGCAATCAGCCCCAGCATTTT. The chain employs TRBV18 and TRBJ1-5; maybe TRBD1 (6 bases). V dropped 3 bases and J dropped 1 base, with 10 bases sitting between them. From germline, CDR1 is KGHSH and CDR2 LQKENI. The CDR3 extends over 15 amino acids.

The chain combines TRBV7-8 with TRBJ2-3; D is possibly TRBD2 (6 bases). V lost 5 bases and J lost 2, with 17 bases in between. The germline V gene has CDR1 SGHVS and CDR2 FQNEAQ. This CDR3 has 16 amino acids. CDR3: CASSAGPTSSTDTQYF. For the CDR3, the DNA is TGTGCCAGCAGCGCGGGGCCTACCTCCTCCACAGATACGCAGTATTTT.

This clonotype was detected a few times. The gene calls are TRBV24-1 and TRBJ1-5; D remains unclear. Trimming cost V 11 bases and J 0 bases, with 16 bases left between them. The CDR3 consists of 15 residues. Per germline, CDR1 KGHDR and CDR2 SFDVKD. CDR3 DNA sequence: TGTGCCAACCTTGTCGCGCGGTCTAGCAATCAGCCCCAGCATTTT. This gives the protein CANLVARSSNQPQHF.

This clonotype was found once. The CDR3 DNA follows: TGCGCCAGCAGCTTGGTTGGCAGCTCCTACAATGAGCAGTTCTTC. Its protein is CASSLVGSSYNEQFF. The V gene is TRBV5-1, the J gene TRBJ2-1; no firm D call. The CDR3 sequence is 15 residues long. CDR1 and CDR2 from the germline V gene are SGHRS and YFSETQ. Trimming took 0 bases from V and 0 from J, leaving 7 bases between them. Complete variable domain (other parts from reference TRBV5-1 and TRBJ2-1): KAGVTQTPRYLIKTRGQQVTLSCSPISGHRSVSWYQQTPGQGLQFLFEYFSETQRNKGNFPGRFSGRQFSNSRSEMNVSTLELGDSALYLCASSLVGSSYNEQFFGPGTRLTVL.

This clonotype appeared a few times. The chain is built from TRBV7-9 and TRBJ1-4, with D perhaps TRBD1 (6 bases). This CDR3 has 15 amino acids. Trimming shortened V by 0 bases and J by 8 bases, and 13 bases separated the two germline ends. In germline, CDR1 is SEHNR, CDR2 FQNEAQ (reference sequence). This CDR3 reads CASSLAMGAAEKLFF. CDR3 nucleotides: TGTGCCAGCAGCTTAGCGATGGGGGCTGCCGAAAAACTGTTTTTT.

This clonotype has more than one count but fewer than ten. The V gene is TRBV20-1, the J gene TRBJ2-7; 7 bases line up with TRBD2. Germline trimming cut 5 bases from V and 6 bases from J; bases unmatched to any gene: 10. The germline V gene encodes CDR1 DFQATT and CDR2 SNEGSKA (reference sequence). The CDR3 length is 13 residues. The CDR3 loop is CSAGPGGTTEQYF. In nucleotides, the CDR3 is TGCAGTGCTGGACCGGGGGGAACCACCGAGCAGTACTTC.

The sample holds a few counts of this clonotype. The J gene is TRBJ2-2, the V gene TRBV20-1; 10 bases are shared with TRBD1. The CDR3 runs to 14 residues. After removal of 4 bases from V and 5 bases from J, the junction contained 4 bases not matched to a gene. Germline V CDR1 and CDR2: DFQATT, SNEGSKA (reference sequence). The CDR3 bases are TGCAGTGCTACTGACAGGGGGCGGACCGGGGAGCTGTTTTTT. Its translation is CSATDRGRTGELFF.

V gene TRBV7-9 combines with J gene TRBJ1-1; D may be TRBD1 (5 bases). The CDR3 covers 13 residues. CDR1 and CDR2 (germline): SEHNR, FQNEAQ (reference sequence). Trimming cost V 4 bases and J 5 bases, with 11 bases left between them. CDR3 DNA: TGTGCCAGCAGCTCTCAGGGTAGGACTGAAGCTTTCTTT. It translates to CASSSQGRTEAFF. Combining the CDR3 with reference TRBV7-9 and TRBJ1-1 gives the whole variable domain DTGVSQNPRHKITKRGQNVTFRCDPISEHNRLYWYRQTLGQGPEFLTYFQNEAQLEKSRLLSDRFSAERPKGSFSTLEIQRTEQGDSAMYLCASSSQGRTEAFFGQGTRLTVV.

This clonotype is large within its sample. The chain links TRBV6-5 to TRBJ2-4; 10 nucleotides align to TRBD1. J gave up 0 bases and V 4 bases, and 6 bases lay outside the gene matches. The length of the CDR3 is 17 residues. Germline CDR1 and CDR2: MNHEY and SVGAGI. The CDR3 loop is CASSLTTGGLAKNIQYF. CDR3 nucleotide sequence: TGTGCCAGCAGTTTGACGACAGGGGGCTTAGCCAAAAACATTCAGTACTTC.

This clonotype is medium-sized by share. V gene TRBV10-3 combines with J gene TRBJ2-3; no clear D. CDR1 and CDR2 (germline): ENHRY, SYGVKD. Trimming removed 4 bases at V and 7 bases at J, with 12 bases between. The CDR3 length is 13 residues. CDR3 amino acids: CAISAHSSYTQYF. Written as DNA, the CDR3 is TGTGCCATCAGTGCTCATAGCTCATATACGCAGTATTTT.

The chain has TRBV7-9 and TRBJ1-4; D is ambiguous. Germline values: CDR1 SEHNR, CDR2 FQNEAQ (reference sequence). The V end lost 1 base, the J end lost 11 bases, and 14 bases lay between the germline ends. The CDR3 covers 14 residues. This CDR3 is CASSLELSGGKLFF. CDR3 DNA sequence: TGTGCCAGCAGCTTAGAGCTCAGCGGTGGGAAACTGTTTTTT.

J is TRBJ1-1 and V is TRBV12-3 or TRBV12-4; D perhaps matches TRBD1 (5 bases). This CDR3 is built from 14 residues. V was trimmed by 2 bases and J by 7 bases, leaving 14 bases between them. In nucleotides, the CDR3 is TGTGCCAGCAGTTTATTTAGTGGGACGGATGAAGCTTTCTTT. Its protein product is CASSLFSGTDEAFF.

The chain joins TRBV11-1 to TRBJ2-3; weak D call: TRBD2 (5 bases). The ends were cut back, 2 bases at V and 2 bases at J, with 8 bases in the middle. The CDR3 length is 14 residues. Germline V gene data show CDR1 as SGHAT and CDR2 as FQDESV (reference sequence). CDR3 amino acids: CASSLSGYTDTQYF. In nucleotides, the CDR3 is TGTGCCAGCAGCTTAAGCGGCTACACAGATACGCAGTATTTT.

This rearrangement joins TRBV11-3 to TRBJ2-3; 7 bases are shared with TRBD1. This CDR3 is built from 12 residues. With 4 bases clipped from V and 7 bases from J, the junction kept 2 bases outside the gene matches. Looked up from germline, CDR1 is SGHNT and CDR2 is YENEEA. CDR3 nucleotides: TGTGCCAGCAGCTCGGGACAGAATACGCAGTATTTT. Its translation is CASSSGQNTQYF.

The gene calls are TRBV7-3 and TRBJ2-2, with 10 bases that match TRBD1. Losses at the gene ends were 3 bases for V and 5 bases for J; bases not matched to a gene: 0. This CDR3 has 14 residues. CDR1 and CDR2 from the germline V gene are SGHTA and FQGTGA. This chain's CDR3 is CASSLDRGTGELFF. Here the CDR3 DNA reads TGTGCCAGCAGCTTGGACAGGGGGACCGGGGAGCTGTTTTTT.

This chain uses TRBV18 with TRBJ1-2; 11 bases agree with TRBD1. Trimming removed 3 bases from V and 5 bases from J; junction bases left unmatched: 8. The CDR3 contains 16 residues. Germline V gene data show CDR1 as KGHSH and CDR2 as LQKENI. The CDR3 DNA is TGTGCCAGCTCACCTACCGGGACAGGGGGTGGTTATGGCTACACCTTC. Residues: CASSPTGTGGGYGYTF.

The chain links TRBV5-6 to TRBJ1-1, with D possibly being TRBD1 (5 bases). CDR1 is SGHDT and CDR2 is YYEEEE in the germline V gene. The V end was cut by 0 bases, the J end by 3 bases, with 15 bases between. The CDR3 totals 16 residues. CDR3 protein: CASSLDRREPYTEAFF. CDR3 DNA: TGTGCCAGCAGCTTGGACAGGCGGGAACCGTACACTGAAGCTTTCTTT. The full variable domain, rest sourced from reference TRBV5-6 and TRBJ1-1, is DAGVTQSPTHLIKTRGQQVTLRCSPKSGHDTVSWYQQALGQGPQFIFQYYEEEERQRGNFPDRFSGHQFPNYSSELNVNALLLGDSALYLCASSLDRREPYTEAFFGQGTRLTVV.

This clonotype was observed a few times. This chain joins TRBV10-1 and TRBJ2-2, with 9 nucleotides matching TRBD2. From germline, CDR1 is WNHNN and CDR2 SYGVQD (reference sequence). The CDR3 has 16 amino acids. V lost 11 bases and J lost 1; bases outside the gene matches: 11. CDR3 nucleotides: TGCGCCCCTGAGGGGCTAGCGGGGAGGAACACCGGGGAGCTGTTTTTT. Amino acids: CAPEGLAGRNTGELFF.

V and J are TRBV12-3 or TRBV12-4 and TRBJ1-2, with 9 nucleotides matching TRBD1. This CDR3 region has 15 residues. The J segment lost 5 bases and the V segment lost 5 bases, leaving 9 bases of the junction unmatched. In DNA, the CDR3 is TGTGCCAGCAGTCCATGGGACAGGGTTGGTTATGGCTACACCTTC. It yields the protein CASSPWDRVGYGYTF.

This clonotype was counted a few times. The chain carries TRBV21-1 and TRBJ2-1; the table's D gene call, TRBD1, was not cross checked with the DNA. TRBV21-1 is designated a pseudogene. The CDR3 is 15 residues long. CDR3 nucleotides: TGTGCCAGCAGCAATTTGAGACAGGGGTACAATGAGCAGTTCTTC. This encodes CASSNLRQGYNEQFF.

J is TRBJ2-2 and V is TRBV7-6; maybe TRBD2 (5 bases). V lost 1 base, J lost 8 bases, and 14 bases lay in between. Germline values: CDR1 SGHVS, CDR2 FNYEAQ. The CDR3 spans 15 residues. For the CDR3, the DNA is TGTGCCAGCAGCTTAGTTATGACTACTCCTGGGGAGCTGTTTTTT. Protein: CASSLVMTTPGELFF.

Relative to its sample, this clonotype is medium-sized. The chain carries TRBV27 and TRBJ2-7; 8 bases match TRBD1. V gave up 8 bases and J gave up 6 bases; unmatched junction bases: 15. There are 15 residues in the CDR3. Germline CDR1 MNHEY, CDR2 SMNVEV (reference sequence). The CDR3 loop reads CASGVRQGSSGEQYF. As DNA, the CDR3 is TGTGCCAGCGGTGTCCGACAGGGGAGCTCGGGCGAGCAGTACTTC.

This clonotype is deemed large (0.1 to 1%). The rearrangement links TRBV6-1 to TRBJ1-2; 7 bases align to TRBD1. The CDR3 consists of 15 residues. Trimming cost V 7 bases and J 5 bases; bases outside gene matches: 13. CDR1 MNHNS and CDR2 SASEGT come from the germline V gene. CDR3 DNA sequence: TGTGCCAGCACTATAAGGGGGCAGGCCCCTTATGGCTACACCTTC. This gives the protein CASTIRGQAPYGYTF.

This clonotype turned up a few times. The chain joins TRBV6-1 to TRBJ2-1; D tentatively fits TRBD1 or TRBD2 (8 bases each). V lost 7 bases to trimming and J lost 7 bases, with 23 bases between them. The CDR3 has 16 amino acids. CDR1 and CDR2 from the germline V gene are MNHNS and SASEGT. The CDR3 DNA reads TGTGCCAGCACCAAGCGGGGGACAGGCAATGGGAATGAGCAGTTCTTC. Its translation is CASTKRGTGNGNEQFF.

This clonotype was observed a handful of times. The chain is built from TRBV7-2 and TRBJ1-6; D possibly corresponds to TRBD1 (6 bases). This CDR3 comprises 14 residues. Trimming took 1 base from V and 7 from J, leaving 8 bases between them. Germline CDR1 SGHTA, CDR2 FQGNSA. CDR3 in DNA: TGTGCCAGCAGCTTAGTGGGACAAAATTCACCCCTCCACTTT. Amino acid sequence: CASSLVGQNSPLHF.

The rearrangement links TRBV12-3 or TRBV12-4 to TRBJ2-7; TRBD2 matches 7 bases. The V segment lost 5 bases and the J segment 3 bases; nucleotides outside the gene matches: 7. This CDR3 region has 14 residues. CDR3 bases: TGTGCCAGCAGTCCCCCTCTAGCGGACTACGAGCAGTACTTC. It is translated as CASSPPLADYEQYF.

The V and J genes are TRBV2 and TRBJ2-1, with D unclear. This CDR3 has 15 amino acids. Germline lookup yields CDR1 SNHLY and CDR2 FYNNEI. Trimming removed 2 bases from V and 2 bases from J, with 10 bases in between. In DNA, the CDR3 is TGTGCCAGCAGTGAACAGGATTCCACCTACAATGAGCAGTTCTTC. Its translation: CASSEQDSTYNEQFF.